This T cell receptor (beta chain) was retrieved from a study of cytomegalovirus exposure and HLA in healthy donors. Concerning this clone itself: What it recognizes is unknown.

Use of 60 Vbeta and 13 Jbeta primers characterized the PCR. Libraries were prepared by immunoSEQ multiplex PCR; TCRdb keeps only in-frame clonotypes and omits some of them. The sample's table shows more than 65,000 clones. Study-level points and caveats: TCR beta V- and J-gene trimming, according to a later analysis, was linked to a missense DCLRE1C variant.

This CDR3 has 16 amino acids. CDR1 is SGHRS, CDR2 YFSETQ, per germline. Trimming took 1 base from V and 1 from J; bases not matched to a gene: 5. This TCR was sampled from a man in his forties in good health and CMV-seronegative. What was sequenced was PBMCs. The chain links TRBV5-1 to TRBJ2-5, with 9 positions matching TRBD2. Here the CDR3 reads CASSLFAGGTQETQYF. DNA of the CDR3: TGCGCCAGCAGCTTGTTCGCGGGGGGGACCCAAGAGACCCAGTACTTC. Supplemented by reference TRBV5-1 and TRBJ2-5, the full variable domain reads KAGVTQTPRYLIKTRGQQVTLSCSPISGHRSVSWYQQTPGQGLQFLFEYFSETQRNKGNFPGRFSGRQFSNSRSEMNVSTLELGDSALYLCASSLFAGGTQETQYFGPGTRLLVL.